Reported below is one T cell receptor (beta chain). What it binds is unknown. These data belong to a study of cytomegalovirus exposure and HLA in healthy donors. The study, taken as a whole, reports: It was 150 to 200 TCR beta chains that were listed as cytomegalovirus-associated. As was reported, the HLA-A and HLA-B alleles of most subjects were accurately predicted from TCR beta sequences.

Germline V gives CDR1 LGHNT, CDR2 FRNRAP. V shed 6 bases and J 2 bases; nucleotides not matched to a gene: 3. This CDR3 has 14 residues. 60 Vbeta and 13 Jbeta primers were used in PCR. Here immunoSEQ multiplex PCR was the method, and the copy in TCRdb shows in-frame clones only, minus some. The sample includes 95,000 to 150,000 clones, roughly 80% of them seen just once. Everyone who donated was a healthy bone marrow donor. The sequencing sample was made of PBMCs. The TCR sequence derives from a man younger than 45 in good health and CMV-seronegative. The gene calls are TRBV12-5 and TRBJ2-2; 7 nucleotides align to TRBD1. CDR3 residues: CASGRDRNTGELFF. The CDR3, as DNA: TGTGCTAGTGGCCGGGACAGAAACACCGGGGAGCTGTTTTTT.